This T cell receptor (beta chain) was sequenced for a study of regulatory T cells in long-lasting Graves disease. This sample's time point: persistent/refractory GD, antithyroid drugs over 5 years with positive TRAb. The authors made the TCR library using RNA they extracted from PBMCs. This clonotype was recorded at least ten times. Assembly of TCR beta libraries relied on iRepertoire HTBI primers together with Arm-PCR of CDR3 regions. A single record per CDR3 protein comes from TCRdb applying MiXCR to the multiplex PCR reads. The sample records more than 300,000 distinct CDR3 sequences, approximately 23% being singletons. Germline V gene data show CDR1 as GTSNPN and CDR2 as SVGIG (reference sequence). The CDR3 is made up of 13 amino acids. V lost 3 bases to trimming and J lost 8 bases, with 11 bases between them.

Material: peripheral blood mononuclear cells (PBMCs), obtained when the disease was refractory, from a patient treated with antithyroid drugs. The sequence derives from a woman in her thirties or forties with Graves disease. The chain couples TRBV30 to TRBJ1-6, with D tentatively TRBD1 (6 bases). DNA for the CDR3: TGTGCCTGGAGCACCTCAGGGGATTCACCCCTCCACTTT. This sequence encodes CAWSTSGDSPLHF.